The clone carrying this TCR beta chain turned up a few times. Its antigen is still unknown. The length of the CDR3 is 18 residues. Trimming took 3 bases from V and 5 from J, leaving 25 bases between them. The germline V gene has CDR1 ENHRY and CDR2 SYGVKD. The sample comes from a study of cytomegalovirus exposure and HLA in healthy donors. Across the whole study: Roughly 179 million T cells yielded more than 95 million unique TCR beta sequences, as an earlier analysis found. The early release's HLA-typed donors yielded roughly 85 million unique TCRs. The study, taken as a whole, reports: Later analysis demonstrated an association between a missense DCLRE1C variant and TCR beta V- and J-gene trimming. A later analysis appeared to link common viral pathogens to several of the most significant clusters.

Researchers ran the PCR with 60 Vbeta and 13 Jbeta primers. The assay was immunoSEQ multiplex PCR, and TCRdb's table has in-frame clones only and misses some. The sample gives 150,000 to 200,000 clones, 80% of which show up once; about an eighth is in the top ten. Material for sequencing was PBMCs. This clonotype originated in a woman aged 40 to 50 in good health and CMV-seronegative. The chain links TRBV10-3 to TRBJ2-5; TRBD1 is a possible D gene (6 bases). The CDR3 nucleotides are TGTGCCATCAGTGACCCTCCCCCCGGACAGCCCACCTCGGAGACCCAGTACTTC. This sequence encodes CAISDPPPGQPTSETQYF.